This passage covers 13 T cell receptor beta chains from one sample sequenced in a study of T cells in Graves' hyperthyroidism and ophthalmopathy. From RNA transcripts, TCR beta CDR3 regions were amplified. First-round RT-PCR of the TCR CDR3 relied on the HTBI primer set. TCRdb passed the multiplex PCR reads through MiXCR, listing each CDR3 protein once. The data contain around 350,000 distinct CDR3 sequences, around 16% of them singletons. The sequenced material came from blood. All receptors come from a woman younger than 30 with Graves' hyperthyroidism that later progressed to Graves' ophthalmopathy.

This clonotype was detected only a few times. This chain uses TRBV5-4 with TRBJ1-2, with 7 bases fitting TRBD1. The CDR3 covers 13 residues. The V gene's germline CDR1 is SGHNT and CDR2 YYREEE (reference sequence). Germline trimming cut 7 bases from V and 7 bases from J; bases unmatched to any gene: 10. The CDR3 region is CASDLGGGFGYTF. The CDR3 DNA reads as TGTGCCAGCGATTTGGGAGGGGGCTTTGGCTACACCTTC.

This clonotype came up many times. The CDR3 DNA is TGTGCCAGCAGATCATTGCAAACGAATGAGCAGTTCTTC. Protein sequence: CASRSLQTNEQFF. This chain connects TRBV7-9 to TRBJ2-1; no firm D call. Deletions cut 6 bases from V and 7 bases from J, with 13 bases between. Germline V gene sequence: CDR1 SEHNR, CDR2 FQNEAQ (reference sequence). The CDR3 is 13 residues long.

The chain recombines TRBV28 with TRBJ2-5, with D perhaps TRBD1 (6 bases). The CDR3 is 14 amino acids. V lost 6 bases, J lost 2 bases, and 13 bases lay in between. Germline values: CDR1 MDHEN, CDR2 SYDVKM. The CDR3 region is CASSNGQTQETQYF. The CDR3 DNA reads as TGTGCCAGCAGCAACGGACAGACTCAAGAGACCCAGTACTTC. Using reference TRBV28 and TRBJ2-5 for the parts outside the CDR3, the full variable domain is DVKVTQSSRYLVKRTGEKVFLECVQDMDHENMFWYRQDPGLGLRLIYFSYDVKMKEKGDIPEGYSVSREKKERFSLILESASTNQTSMYLCASSNGQTQETQYFGPGTRLLVL.

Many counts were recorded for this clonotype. In nucleotides, the CDR3 is TGTGCCAGCATTAGCGGGAGGCCCTACGAGCAGTACTTC. This encodes CASISGRPYEQYF. This chain uses TRBV2 with TRBJ2-7; TRBD2 aligns across 10 bases. CDR1 and CDR2 (germline): SNHLY, FYNNEI. With V trimmed by 7 bases and J by 2 bases, 2 bases remained unmatched. This CDR3 spans 13 amino acids. The variable domain in full, with the rest retrieved from reference TRBV2 and TRBJ2-7, is EPEVTQTPSHQVTQMGQEVILRCVPISNHLYFYWYRQILGQKVEFLVSFYNNEISEKSEIFDDQFSVERPDGSNFTLKIRSTKLEDSAMYFCASISGRPYEQYFGPGTRLTVT.

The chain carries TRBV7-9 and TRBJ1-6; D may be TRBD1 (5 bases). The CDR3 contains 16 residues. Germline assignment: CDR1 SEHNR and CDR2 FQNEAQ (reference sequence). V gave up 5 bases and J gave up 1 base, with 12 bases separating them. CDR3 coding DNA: TGTGCCAGCAGCGATGGACGGGGGTCCTATAATTCACCCCTCCACTTT. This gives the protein CASSDGRGSYNSPLHF.

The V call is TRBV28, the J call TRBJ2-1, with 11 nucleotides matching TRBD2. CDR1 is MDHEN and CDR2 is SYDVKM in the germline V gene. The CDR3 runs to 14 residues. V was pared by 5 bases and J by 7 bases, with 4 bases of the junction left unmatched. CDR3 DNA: TGTGCCAGCAGTGAGCGACTAGCGGGGAATGAGCAGTTCTTC. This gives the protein CASSERLAGNEQFF.

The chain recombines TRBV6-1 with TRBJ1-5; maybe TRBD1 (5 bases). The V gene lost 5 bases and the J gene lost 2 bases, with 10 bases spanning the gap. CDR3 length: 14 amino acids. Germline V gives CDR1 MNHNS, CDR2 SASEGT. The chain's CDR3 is CASSPGMGNQPQHF. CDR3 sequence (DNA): TGTGCCAGCAGTCCAGGGATGGGCAATCAGCCCCAGCATTTT.

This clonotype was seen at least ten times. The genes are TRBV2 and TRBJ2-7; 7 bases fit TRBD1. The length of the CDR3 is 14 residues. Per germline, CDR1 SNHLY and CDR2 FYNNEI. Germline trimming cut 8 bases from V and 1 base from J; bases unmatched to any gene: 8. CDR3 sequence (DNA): TGTGCCAGCCGTCCGGGACAGAGGTCCTACGAGCAGTACTTC. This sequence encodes CASRPGQRSYEQYF.

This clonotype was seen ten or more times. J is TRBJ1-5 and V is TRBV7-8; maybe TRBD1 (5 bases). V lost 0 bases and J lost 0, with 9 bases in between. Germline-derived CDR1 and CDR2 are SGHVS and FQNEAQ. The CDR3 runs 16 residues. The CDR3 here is CASSLAGGASNQPQHF. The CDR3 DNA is TGTGCCAGCAGCTTAGCGGGAGGGGCTAGCAATCAGCCCCAGCATTTT.

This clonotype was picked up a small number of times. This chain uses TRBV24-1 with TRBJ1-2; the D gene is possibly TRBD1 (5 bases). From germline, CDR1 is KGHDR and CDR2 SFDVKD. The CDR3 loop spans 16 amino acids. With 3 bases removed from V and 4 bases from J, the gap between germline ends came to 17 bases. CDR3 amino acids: CATSDTQGGRTYGYTF. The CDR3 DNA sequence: TGTGCCACCAGTGATACTCAGGGCGGGCGGACCTATGGCTACACCTTC.

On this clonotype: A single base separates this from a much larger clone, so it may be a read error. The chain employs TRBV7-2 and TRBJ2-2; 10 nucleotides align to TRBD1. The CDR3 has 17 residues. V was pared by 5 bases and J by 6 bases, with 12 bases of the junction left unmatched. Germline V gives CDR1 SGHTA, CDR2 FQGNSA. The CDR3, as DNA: TGTGCCAGCAGCCGACCCGACAGGGGGCGCGACGCCGGGGAGCTGTTTTTT. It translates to CASSRPDRGRDAGELFF.

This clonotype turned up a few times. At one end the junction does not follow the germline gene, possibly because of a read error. The CDR3 DNA sequence: TGCAGTGCTAGGGTCCCAGGGGGAAAAAACATTCGGTACTTC. It translates to CSARVPGGKNIRYF. This chain connects TRBV20-1 to TRBJ2-4, with TRBD1 matching 7 bases. The CDR3 length is 14 residues. Germline CDR1 reads DFQATT; CDR2 reads SNEGSKA (reference sequence).

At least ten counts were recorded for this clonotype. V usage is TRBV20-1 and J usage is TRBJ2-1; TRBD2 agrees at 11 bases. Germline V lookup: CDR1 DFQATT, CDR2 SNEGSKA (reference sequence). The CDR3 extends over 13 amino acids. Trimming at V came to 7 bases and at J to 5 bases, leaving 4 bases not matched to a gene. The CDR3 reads CSVGGLADNEQFF. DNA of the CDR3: TGCAGTGTCGGGGGACTAGCGGACAATGAGCAGTTCTTC.